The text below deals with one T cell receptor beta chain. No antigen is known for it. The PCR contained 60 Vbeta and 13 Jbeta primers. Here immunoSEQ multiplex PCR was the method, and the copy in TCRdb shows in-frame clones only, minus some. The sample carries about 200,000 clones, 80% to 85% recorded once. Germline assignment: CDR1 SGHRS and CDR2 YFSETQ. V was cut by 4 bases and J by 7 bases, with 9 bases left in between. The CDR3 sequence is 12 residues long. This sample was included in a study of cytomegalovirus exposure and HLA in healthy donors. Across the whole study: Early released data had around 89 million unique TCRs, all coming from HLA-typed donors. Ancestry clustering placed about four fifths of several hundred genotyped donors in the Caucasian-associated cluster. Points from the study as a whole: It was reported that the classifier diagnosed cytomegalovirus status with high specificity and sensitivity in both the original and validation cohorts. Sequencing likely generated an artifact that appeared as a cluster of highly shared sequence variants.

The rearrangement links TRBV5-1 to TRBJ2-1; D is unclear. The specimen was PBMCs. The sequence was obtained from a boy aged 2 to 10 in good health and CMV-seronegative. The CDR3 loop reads CASSPSLNEQFF. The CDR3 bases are TGCGCCAGCAGCCCTTCCTTGAATGAGCAGTTCTTC.